Listed below are T cell receptor beta chains from one sample, sequenced in a study of blood T cell repertoires in COVID-19. TCRdb's copy holds only in-frame clones and misses some; the assay was immunoSEQ multiplex PCR. The table lists approximately 240,000 clones, just over 90% of them singletons. Input material: PBMCs or T cells enriched from blood (not recorded which). Receptors were obtained from a woman aged 18-29 years who had recovered from COVID-19. Both conserved end residues are part of each CDR3. The D gene is left open where the match is weak. The size entry is marked missing in some rows and otherwise reads once, few, many or a size class.

v_gene: TRBV18
j_gene: TRBJ2-2
d_gene: TRBD2
abundance: NA
CDR3nt: TGTGCCAGCTCACCAGCGGGGGGCCTGAACACCGGGGAGCTGTTTTTT
CDR3aa: CASSPAGGLNTGELFF

v_gene: TRBV5-5
j_gene: TRBJ2-2
d_gene: NA
abundance: NA
CDR3nt: TGTGCCAGCAGCTTGATACAGCCCGGGGAGCTGTTTTTT
CDR3aa: CASSLIQPGELFF

v_gene: TRBV11-2
j_gene: TRBJ2-5
d_gene: NA
abundance: NA
CDR3nt: TGTGCCAGCAGCTTAAGGGGAATTCAAGAGACCCAGTACTTC
CDR3aa: CASSLRGIQETQYF

v_gene: TRBV6-2/TRBV6-3
j_gene: TRBJ2-5
d_gene: NA
abundance: NA
CDR3nt: TGTGCCAGCAGTTACTCGATAAGGGGCGCAGGGACCCAGTACTTC
CDR3aa: CASSYSIRGAGTQYF

v_gene: TRBV7-2
j_gene: TRBJ2-1
d_gene: NA
abundance: NA
CDR3nt: TGTGCCAGCGCGGGACTGGCGGACTACAATGAGCAGTTCTTC
CDR3aa: CASAGLADYNEQFF

v_gene: TRBV28
j_gene: TRBJ2-7
d_gene: NA
abundance: NA
CDR3nt: TGTGCCAGCAGTTCTACCGGACAAGGGTTCTACGAGCAGTACTTC
CDR3aa: CASSSTGQGFYEQYF

v_gene: TRBV4-3
j_gene: TRBJ2-1
d_gene: TRBD2
abundance: NA
CDR3nt: TGCGCCAGCAGCCAAGCGGGGGGGTACAATGAGCAGTTCTTC
CDR3aa: CASSQAGGYNEQFF

v_gene: TRBV25-1
j_gene: TRBJ1-2
d_gene: TRBD1
abundance: NA
CDR3nt: TGTGCCAGCAGTGGACAGGGATTCTATGGCTACACCTTC
CDR3aa: CASSGQGFYGYTF

v_gene: TRBV5-1
j_gene: TRBJ1-1
d_gene: NA
abundance: NA
CDR3nt: TGCGCCAGCAGCGGGGACACGGAGAACACTGAAGCTTTCTTT
CDR3aa: CASSGDTENTEAFF

v_gene: TRBV15
j_gene: TRBJ2-3
d_gene: TRBD1
abundance: NA
CDR3nt: TGTGCCACCCTCCCCCGGGACAGAATCACAGATACGCAGTATTTT
CDR3aa: CATLPRDRITDTQYF

v_gene: TRBV9
j_gene: TRBJ2-7
d_gene: TRBD2
abundance: NA
CDR3nt: TGTGCCAGCAGCGACAGCGGGGGGGGAACCTACGAGCAGTACTTC
CDR3aa: CASSDSGGGTYEQYF

v_gene: TRBV4-1
j_gene: TRBJ2-3
d_gene: NA
abundance: NA
CDR3nt: TGCGCCAGCAGCCGGGTGGTAGCCTCTAGCACAGATACGCAGTATTTT
CDR3aa: CASSRVVASSTDTQYF

v_gene: TRBV5-1
j_gene: TRBJ2-7
d_gene: NA
abundance: NA
CDR3nt: TGCGCCAGCAGCTTCTCAGGGGCCTTGAACGAGCAGTACTTC
CDR3aa: CASSFSGALNEQYF

v_gene: TRBV6-5
j_gene: TRBJ2-7
d_gene: TRBD1
abundance: NA
CDR3nt: TGTGCCAGCAGCCGGACAGGGGGCTTCTCCTACGAGCAGTACTTC
CDR3aa: CASSRTGGFSYEQYF

v_gene: TRBV14
j_gene: TRBJ2-7
d_gene: TRBD1
abundance: NA
CDR3nt: TGTGCCAGCAGCCAATACAGGGGCTCCTACGAGCAGTACTTC
CDR3aa: CASSQYRGSYEQYF

v_gene: TRBV9
j_gene: TRBJ1-5
d_gene: NA
abundance: once
CDR3nt: TGTGCCAGCAGCGCGGGGTCTGATCAGCCCCAGCATTTT
CDR3aa: CASSAGSDQPQHF

v_gene: TRBV3-1/TRBV3-2
j_gene: TRBJ2-2
d_gene: NA
abundance: NA
CDR3nt: TGTGCCAGCAGCCAAGGGTTGCGGGTCAACACCGGGGAGCTGTTTTTT
CDR3aa: CASSQGLRVNTGELFF

v_gene: TRBV5-1
j_gene: TRBJ1-2
d_gene: TRBD1
abundance: NA
CDR3nt: TGCGCCAGCAGCTGGGGACAGGGACTCTATGGCTACACCTTC
CDR3aa: CASSWGQGLYGYTF

v_gene: TRBV6-5
j_gene: TRBJ1-6
d_gene: NA
abundance: NA
CDR3nt: TGTGCCAGCAGTTATCAGGGAAATTCACCCCTCCACTTT
CDR3aa: CASSYQGNSPLHF

v_gene: TRBV5-1
j_gene: TRBJ2-6
d_gene: NA
abundance: NA
CDR3nt: TGCGTCAGCAGCTTGGGAGGGGGCGCTGGGGCCAACGTCCTGACTTTC
CDR3aa: CVSSLGGGAGANVLTF

v_gene: TRBV4-2
j_gene: TRBJ2-6
d_gene: NA
abundance: NA
CDR3nt: TGTGCCAGCAGCCAAGATCCCCCCGGGTATGGGGCCAACGTCCTGACTTTC
CDR3aa: CASSQDPPGYGANVLTF

v_gene: TRBV6-5
j_gene: TRBJ1-2
d_gene: TRBD1
abundance: NA
CDR3nt: TGTGCCAGCAGTTACGCAGGGGGCGATGCTAACTATGGCTACACCTTC
CDR3aa: CASSYAGGDANYGYTF

v_gene: TRBV9
j_gene: TRBJ2-4
d_gene: NA
abundance: NA
CDR3nt: TGTGCCAGCAGCGTAGGTGGCAGAAACATTCAGTACTTC
CDR3aa: CASSVGGRNIQYF

v_gene: TRBV27
j_gene: TRBJ2-7
d_gene: TRBD1
abundance: NA
CDR3nt: TGTGCCAGCGCAGAGTGGGGACAGAACTACGAGCAGTACTTC
CDR3aa: CASAEWGQNYEQYF

v_gene: TRBV3-1/TRBV3-2
j_gene: TRBJ1-2
d_gene: TRBD1
abundance: NA
CDR3nt: TGTGCCAGCAGCCAAGGGCACAGGGGTACTAACTATGGCTACACCTTC
CDR3aa: CASSQGHRGTNYGYTF

v_gene: TRBV18
j_gene: TRBJ2-7
d_gene: NA
abundance: once
CDR3nt: TGTGCCAGCTCACCATCAGAGATTCAGGGATGGGGCTACGAGCAGTACTTC
CDR3aa: CASSPSEIQGWGYEQYF

v_gene: TRBV4-1
j_gene: TRBJ2-2
d_gene: TRBD1
abundance: NA
CDR3nt: TGCGCCAGCAGCCCCCGCCGAGGACAGGGCACCGGGGAGCTGTTTTTT
CDR3aa: CASSPRRGQGTGELFF

v_gene: TRBV27
j_gene: TRBJ1-2
d_gene: NA
abundance: NA
CDR3nt: TGTGCCAGCAGTTTAACCGGGGCTAACTATGGCTACACCTTC
CDR3aa: CASSLTGANYGYTF

v_gene: TRBV6-6
j_gene: TRBJ2-2
d_gene: TRBD1
abundance: NA
CDR3nt: TGTGCCAGCAGACAAGGACAGGGCGGCACCGGGGAGCTGTTTTTT
CDR3aa: CASRQGQGGTGELFF

v_gene: TRBV5-4
j_gene: TRBJ2-2
d_gene: NA
abundance: NA
CDR3nt: TGTGCCAGCAGCTTGGCCTCTAGCTCCACCGGGGAGCTGTTTTTT
CDR3aa: CASSLASSSTGELFF

v_gene: TRBV5-4
j_gene: TRBJ2-7
d_gene: TRBD1
abundance: once
CDR3nt: TGTGCCAGCAGCTTGGGCCAGGGGGTCGGCGAGCAGTACTTC
CDR3aa: CASSLGQGVGEQYF

v_gene: TRBV5-1
j_gene: TRBJ2-1
d_gene: TRBD2
abundance: NA
CDR3nt: TGCGCCAGCAGCCCTCGGACTAGCGGGACGGGTGAGCAGTTCTTC
CDR3aa: CASSPRTSGTGEQFF

v_gene: TRBV3-1/TRBV3-2
j_gene: TRBJ2-2
d_gene: TRBD2
abundance: NA
CDR3nt: TGTGCCAGCAGCCATGGACTAGCTACCGGGGAGCTGTTTTTT
CDR3aa: CASSHGLATGELFF

v_gene: TRBV4-2
j_gene: TRBJ1-2
d_gene: NA
abundance: NA
CDR3nt: TGTGCCAGCAGCCAAGAGTTGGGGGGTGGCTACACCTTC
CDR3aa: CASSQELGGGYTF

v_gene: TRBV27
j_gene: TRBJ2-1
d_gene: NA
abundance: NA
CDR3nt: TGTGCCAGCAGTTTAAAGGGGTGGCCAATCTACAATGAGCAGTTCTTC
CDR3aa: CASSLKGWPIYNEQFF

v_gene: TRBV11-3
j_gene: TRBJ2-1
d_gene: TRBD1
abundance: NA
CDR3nt: TGTGCCAGTACGGACAGGGGATATGAGCAGTTCTTC
CDR3aa: CASTDRGYEQFF

v_gene: TRBV4-2
j_gene: TRBJ2-1
d_gene: NA
abundance: NA
CDR3nt: TGTGCCAGCAGCCAAGACAGTGGAGAGGCTTACAATGAGCAGTTCTTC
CDR3aa: CASSQDSGEAYNEQFF

v_gene: TRBV6-5
j_gene: TRBJ1-1
d_gene: NA
abundance: NA
CDR3nt: TGTGCCAGCAGTTACAGGAGTTCTGAAGCTTTCTTT
CDR3aa: CASSYRSSEAFF

v_gene: TRBV10-3
j_gene: TRBJ2-3
d_gene: NA
abundance: NA
CDR3nt: TGTGCCATCAGTTTGAGCGGGTCGCCAGATACGCAGTATTTT
CDR3aa: CAISLSGSPDTQYF

v_gene: TRBV7-9
j_gene: TRBJ2-1
d_gene: TRBD2
abundance: once
CDR3nt: TGTGCCAGCGCCCCTCTAGCGGGAGTTACCTACAATGAGCAGTTCTTC
CDR3aa: CASAPLAGVTYNEQFF

v_gene: TRBV5-5
j_gene: TRBJ1-5
d_gene: NA
abundance: few
CDR3nt: TGTGCCAGCAGCTTGGAATCAGGGGTTCAGCCCCAGCATTTT
CDR3aa: CASSLESGVQPQHF

v_gene: TRBV10-1
j_gene: TRBJ1-1
d_gene: NA
abundance: NA
CDR3nt: TGCGCCAGCAGTCCGATGACAACGAACACTGAAGCTTTCTTT
CDR3aa: CASSPMTTNTEAFF

v_gene: TRBV7-8
j_gene: TRBJ2-5
d_gene: TRBD1
abundance: NA
CDR3nt: TGTGCCAGCGGCTCGGGACAGTGGGAGACCCAGTACTTC
CDR3aa: CASGSGQWETQYF

v_gene: TRBV11-3
j_gene: TRBJ1-4
d_gene: NA
abundance: NA
CDR3nt: TGTGCCAGCAGCTTAACAAGGGGTGAAAAACTGTTTTTT
CDR3aa: CASSLTRGEKLFF

v_gene: TRBV7-8
j_gene: TRBJ1-6
d_gene: NA
abundance: NA
CDR3nt: TGTGCCAGCAGCTTAGAAGCGCCAAGCCGTAATTCACCCCTCCACTTT
CDR3aa: CASSLEAPSRNSPLHF

v_gene: TRBV9
j_gene: TRBJ2-2
d_gene: NA
abundance: NA
CDR3nt: TGTGCCAGCAGCGTTAGCGTCGCCGGGGAGCTGTTTTTT
CDR3aa: CASSVSVAGELFF

v_gene: TRBV6-5
j_gene: TRBJ2-7
d_gene: NA
abundance: NA
CDR3nt: TGTGCCAGCTCGATGTACAGGGATGGTTCCTACGAGCAGTACTTC
CDR3aa: CASSMYRDGSYEQYF